A single sample is the source of the 3 T cell receptor beta chains below, sequenced in a study of blood T cell repertoires in COVID-19. Measured with immunoSEQ multiplex PCR; TCRdb has only the in-frame clones, and not every one. The table shows 200,000 to 250,000 clones, with nearly 90% occurring only once. Sequenced material: peripheral blood. The receptors come from a woman aged 40 to 50 who had recovered from COVID-19.

This sequence joins TRBV7-3 and TRBJ2-7; D might be TRBD1 (6 bases). The V end was cut by 5 bases, the J end by 5 bases, with 16 bases between. The CDR3 is 14 amino acids. Per the germline V gene, CDR1 is SGHTA and CDR2 is FQGTGA. This CDR3 reads CASSKYGTLDEQYF. CDR3 DNA: TGTGCCAGCAGCAAATACGGGACACTCGACGAGCAGTACTTC.

The rearrangement uses TRBV9 and TRBJ2-2; D possibly corresponds to TRBD2 (6 bases). The V and J ends lost 2 bases and 4 bases respectively, with 12 bases between them. CDR1 and CDR2 from the germline V gene are SGDLS and YYNGEE. The CDR3 loop spans 15 amino acids. The CDR3: CASSVRDSSTGELFF. Written as DNA, the CDR3 is TGTGCCAGCAGCGTCCGGGACTCATCCACCGGGGAGCTGTTTTTT.

V and J are TRBV20-1 and TRBJ1-3; D remains unclear. Germline V gene lookup returns CDR1 DFQATT and CDR2 SNEGSKA (reference sequence). This CDR3 is 11 amino acids long. Trimming shortened V by 7 bases and J by 4 bases, and 8 bases separated the two germline ends. The CDR3 loop reads CSGARGNTIYF. CDR3 bases: TGCAGTGGGGCACGAGGAAACACCATATATTTT.